This T cell receptor beta chain was recorded in a study of blood T cell repertoires in COVID-19. Study-wide context: Two negative PCRs, clearance, or symptom resolution characterized the recovered Cohort 3 donors. The samples span acute and convalescent COVID-19 from the United States, Italy and Spain.

Measured with immunoSEQ multiplex PCR; TCRdb has only the in-frame clones, and not every one. The sample lists under 400,000 clones, 87% occurring once. Enrollees, about 18 to 89 years old, lived in 24 US areas. Participants had their cohort set by participant-reported clinical history. The CDR3 sequence is 16 residues long. Trimming took 7 bases from V and 6 from J; bases not matched to a gene: 12. Germline values: CDR1 MDHEN, CDR2 SYDVKM. This clonotype was sampled from a man in his forties or fifties in a cohort exposed to, infected with or recovered from COVID-19 (not recorded which). Sequences were obtained from PBMCs or T cells enriched from blood (not recorded which). The rearrangement uses TRBV28 and TRBJ2-7; 13 bases are shared with TRBD2. For the CDR3, the DNA is TGTGCCAGCATCTTATCCCTTGGACTAGCGGGAGCCGAGCAGTACTTC. It translates to CASILSLGLAGAEQYF.